This T cell receptor beta chain was recorded in a study of cytomegalovirus exposure and HLA in healthy donors. About the study: A previous analysis identified approximately 110 million unique TCR beta sequences derived from roughly 180 million T cells.

On this clone itself: Its target is unknown.

The study's findings and limits: Analyses of presence and absence presupposed an approximately uniform sequencing depth across donors. Earlier findings revealed that most TCR beta V segments proved productive either about 87% or about 30% of the time.

This CDR3 has 17 amino acids. Germline V gene data show CDR1 as MNHEY and CDR2 as SMNVEV (reference sequence). V gave up 2 bases and J gave up 4 bases, with 18 bases separating them. The PCR was carried out with 60 Vbeta primers and 13 Jbeta primers. TCRdb keeps only in-frame clones here, not all; method: immunoSEQ multiplex PCR. The data hold around 130,000 clones, with about 80% observed a single time. The receptor was derived from a man between 25 and 39 years old in good health and CMV-seronegative. The source material was PBMCs. J is TRBJ2-1 and V is TRBV27; D might be TRBD2 (6 bases). CDR3 sequence reads: CASSLKAGGVTYNEQFF. The CDR3 coding sequence is TGTGCCAGCAGTTTAAAGGCCGGAGGGGTAACTTACAATGAGCAGTTCTTC.